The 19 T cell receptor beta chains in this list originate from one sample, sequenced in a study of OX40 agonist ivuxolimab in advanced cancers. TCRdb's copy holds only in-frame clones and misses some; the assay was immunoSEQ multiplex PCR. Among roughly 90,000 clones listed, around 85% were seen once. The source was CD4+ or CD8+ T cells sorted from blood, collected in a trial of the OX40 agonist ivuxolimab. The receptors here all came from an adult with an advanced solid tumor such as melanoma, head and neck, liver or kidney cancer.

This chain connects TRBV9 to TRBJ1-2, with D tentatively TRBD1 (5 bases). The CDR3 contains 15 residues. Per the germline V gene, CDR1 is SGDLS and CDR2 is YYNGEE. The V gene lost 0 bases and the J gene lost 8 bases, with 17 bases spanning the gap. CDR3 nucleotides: TGTGCCAGCAGCGTAGCTTGGGGGGGAATCGTGGGCTACACCTTC. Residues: CASSVAWGGIVGYTF.

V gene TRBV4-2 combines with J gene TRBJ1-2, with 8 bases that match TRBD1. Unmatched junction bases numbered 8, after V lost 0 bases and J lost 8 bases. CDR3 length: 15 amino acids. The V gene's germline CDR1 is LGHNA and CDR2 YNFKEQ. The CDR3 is CASSQEAGGSGGYTF. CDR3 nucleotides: TGTGCCAGCAGCCAAGAGGCAGGGGGCTCGGGGGGCTACACCTTC.

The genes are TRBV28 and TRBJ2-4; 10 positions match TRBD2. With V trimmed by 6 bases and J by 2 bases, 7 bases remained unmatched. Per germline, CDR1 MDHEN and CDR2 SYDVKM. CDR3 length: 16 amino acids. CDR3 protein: CASSPASGSPKNIQYF. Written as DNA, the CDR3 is TGTGCCAGCAGCCCCGCTAGCGGGAGCCCCAAAAACATTCAGTACTTC.

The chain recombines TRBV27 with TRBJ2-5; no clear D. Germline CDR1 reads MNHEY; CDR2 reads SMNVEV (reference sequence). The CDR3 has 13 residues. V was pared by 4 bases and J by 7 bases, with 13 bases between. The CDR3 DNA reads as TGTGCCAGCAGTTCGCAGAGATTTGGGACCCAGTACTTC. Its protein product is CASSSQRFGTQYF.

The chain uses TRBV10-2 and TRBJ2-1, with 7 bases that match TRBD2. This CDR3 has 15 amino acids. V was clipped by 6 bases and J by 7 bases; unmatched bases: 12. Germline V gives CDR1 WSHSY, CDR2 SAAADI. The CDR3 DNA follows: TGCGCCAGCAGCTTAGCGGGCGCCCGCCTAAATGAGCAGTTCTTC. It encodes CASSLAGARLNEQFF.

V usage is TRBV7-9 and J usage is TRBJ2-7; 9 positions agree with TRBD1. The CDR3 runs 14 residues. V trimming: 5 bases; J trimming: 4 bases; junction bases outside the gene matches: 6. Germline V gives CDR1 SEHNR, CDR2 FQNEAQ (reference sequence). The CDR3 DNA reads TGTGCCAGCAGCAATGGGGGGACAGGGTACGAGCAGTACTTC. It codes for CASSNGGTGYEQYF. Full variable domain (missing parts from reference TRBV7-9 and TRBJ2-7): DTGVSQNPRHKITKRGQNVTFRCDPISEHNRLYWYRQTLGQGPEFLTYFQNEAQLEKSRLLSDRFSAERPKGSFSTLEIQRTEQGDSAMYLCASSNGGTGYEQYFGPGTRLTVT.

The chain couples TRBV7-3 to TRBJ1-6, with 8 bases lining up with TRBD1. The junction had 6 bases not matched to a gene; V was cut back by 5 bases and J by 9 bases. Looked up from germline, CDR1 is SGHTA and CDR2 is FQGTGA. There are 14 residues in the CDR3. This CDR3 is CASSQGASSSPLHF. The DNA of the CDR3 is TGTGCCAGCAGCCAGGGGGCATCGAGTTCACCCCTCCACTTT.

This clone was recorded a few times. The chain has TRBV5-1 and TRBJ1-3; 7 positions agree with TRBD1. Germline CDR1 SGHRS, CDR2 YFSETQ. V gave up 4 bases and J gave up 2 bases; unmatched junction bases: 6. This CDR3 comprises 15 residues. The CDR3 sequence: CASSLYQGAGNTIYF. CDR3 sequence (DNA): TGCGCCAGCAGCCTCTACCAGGGGGCTGGAAACACCATATATTTT.

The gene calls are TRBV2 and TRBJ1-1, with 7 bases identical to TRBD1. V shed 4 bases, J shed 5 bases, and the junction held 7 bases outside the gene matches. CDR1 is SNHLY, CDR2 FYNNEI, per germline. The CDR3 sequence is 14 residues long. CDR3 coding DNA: TGTGCCAGCAGTGGCGACAGGGTTGGGACTGAAGCTTTCTTT. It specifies CASSGDRVGTEAFF.

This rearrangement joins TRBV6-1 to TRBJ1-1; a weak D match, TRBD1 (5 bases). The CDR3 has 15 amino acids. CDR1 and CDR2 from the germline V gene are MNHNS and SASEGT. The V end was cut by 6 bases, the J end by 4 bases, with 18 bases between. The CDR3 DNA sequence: TGTGCCAGCAGGGCCGGGGGGGGACTGAGCACTGAAGCTTTCTTT. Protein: CASRAGGGLSTEAFF.

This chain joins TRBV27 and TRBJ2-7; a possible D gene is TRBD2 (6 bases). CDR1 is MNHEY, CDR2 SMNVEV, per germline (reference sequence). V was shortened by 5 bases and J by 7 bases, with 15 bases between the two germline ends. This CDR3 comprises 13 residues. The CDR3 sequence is CASSAAWTKEQYF. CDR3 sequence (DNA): TGTGCCAGCAGTGCTGCTTGGACTAAAGAGCAGTACTTC.

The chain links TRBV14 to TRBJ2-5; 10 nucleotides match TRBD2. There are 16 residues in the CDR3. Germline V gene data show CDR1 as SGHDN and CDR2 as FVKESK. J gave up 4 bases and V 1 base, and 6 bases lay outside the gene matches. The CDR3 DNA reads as TGTGCCAGCAGCCAAGGAAGAGCGGGGGGGGTAGAGACCCAGTACTTC. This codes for CASSQGRAGGVETQYF.

CDR3 sequence reads: CASSQTPMDYAAFF. The CDR3 region has the DNA TGTGCCAGCAGTCAGACTCCAATGGACTATGCAGCTTTCTTT. The genes are TRBV6-5 and TRBJ1-1; no clear D gene. CDR3 length equals 14 residues. The V gene's germline CDR1 is MNHEY and CDR2 SVGAGI. Deletions cut 5 bases from V and 10 bases from J, with 20 bases between.

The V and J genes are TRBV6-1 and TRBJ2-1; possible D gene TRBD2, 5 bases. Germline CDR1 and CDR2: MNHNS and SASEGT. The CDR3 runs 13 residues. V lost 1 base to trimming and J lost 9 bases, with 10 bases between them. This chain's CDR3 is CASSEGGYGEQFF. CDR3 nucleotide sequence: TGTGCCAGCAGTGAAGGAGGGTACGGTGAGCAGTTCTTC.

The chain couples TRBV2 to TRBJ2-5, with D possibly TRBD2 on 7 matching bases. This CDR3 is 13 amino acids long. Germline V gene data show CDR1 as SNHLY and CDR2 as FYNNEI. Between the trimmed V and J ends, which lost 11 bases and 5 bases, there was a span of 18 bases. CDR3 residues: CASMGGARETQYF. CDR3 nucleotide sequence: TGTGCCTCTATGGGGGGGGCACGGGAGACCCAGTACTTC.

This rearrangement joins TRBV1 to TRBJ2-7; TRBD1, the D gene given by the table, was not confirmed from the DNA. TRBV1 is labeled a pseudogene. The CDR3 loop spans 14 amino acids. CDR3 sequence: CTSSQDRHSYEQYF. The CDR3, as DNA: TGCACCAGCAGCCAAGATCGACACTCCTACGAGCAGTACTTC.

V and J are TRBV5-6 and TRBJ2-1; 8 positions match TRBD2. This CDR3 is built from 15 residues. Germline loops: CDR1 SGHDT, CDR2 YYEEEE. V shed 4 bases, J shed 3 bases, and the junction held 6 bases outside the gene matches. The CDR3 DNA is TGTGCCAGCAGCCCCGGGAGGGGAAGCTACAATGAGCAGTTCTTC. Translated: CASSPGRGSYNEQFF.

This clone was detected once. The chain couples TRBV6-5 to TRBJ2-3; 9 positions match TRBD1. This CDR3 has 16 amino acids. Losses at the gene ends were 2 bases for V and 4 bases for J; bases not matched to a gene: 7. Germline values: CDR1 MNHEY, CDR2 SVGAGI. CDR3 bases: TGTGCCAGCAGTTACCCTGACAGGGGGTCCCCAGATACGCAGTATTTT. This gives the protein CASSYPDRGSPDTQYF.

The CDR3 spells CASSSASGKETQYF. CDR3 DNA sequence: TGTGCCAGCAGTTCCGCCTCAGGGAAAGAGACCCAGTACTTC. The chain is built from TRBV6-5 and TRBJ2-5, with TRBD1 as a possible D gene (5 bases). The length of the CDR3 is 14 residues. With 4 bases removed from V and 3 bases from J, the gap between germline ends came to 12 bases. CDR1 MNHEY and CDR2 SVGAGI come from the germline V gene.